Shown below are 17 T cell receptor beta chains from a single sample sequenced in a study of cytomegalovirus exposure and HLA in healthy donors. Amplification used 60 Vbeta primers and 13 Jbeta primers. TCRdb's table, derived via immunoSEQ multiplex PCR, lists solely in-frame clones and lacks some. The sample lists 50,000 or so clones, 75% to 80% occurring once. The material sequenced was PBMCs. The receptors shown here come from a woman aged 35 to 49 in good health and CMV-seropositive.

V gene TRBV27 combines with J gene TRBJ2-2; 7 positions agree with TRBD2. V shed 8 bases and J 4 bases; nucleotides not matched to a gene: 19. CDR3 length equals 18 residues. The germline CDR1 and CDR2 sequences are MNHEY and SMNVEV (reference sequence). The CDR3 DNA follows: TGTGCCAGCCAGAGGGAGGGCAGGTCCCTGGCTGTCACCGGGGAGCTGTTTTTT. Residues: CASQREGRSLAVTGELFF.

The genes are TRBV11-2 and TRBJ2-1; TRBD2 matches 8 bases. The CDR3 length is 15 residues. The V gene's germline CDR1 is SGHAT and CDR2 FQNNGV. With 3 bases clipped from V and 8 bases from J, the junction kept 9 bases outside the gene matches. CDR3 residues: CASSFRAGGLDEQFF. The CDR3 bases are TGTGCCAGCAGCTTTAGGGCGGGGGGACTCGATGAGCAGTTCTTC.

CDR3 residues: CASSQGTSFEQFF. In DNA, the CDR3 is TGTGCCAGCTCACAAGGGACTAGCTTTGAGCAGTTCTTC. V gene TRBV18 combines with J gene TRBJ2-1; 9 nucleotides match TRBD2. V lost 4 bases and J lost 9; bases outside the gene matches: 4. The V gene's germline CDR1 is KGHSH and CDR2 LQKENI. This CDR3 spans 13 amino acids.

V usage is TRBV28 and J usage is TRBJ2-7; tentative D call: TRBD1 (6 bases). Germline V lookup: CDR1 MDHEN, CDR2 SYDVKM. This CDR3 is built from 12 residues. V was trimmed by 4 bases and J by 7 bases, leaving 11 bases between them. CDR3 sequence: CASSSAGVEQYF. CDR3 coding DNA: TGTGCCAGCAGTTCGGCAGGGGTTGAGCAGTACTTC.

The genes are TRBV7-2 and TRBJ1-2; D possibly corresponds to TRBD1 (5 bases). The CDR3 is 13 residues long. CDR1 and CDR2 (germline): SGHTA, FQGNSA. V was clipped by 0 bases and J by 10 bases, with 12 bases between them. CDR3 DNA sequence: TGTGCCAGCAGCTTAGCGGGGGACTTTTCCTACACCTTC. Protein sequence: CASSLAGDFSYTF. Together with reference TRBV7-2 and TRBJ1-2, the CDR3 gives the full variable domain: GAGVSQSPSNKVTEKGKDVELRCDPISGHTALYWYRQSLGQGLEFLIYFQGNSAPDKSGLPSDRFSAERTGGSVSTLTIQRTQQEDSAVYLCASSLAGDFSYTFGSGTRLTVV.

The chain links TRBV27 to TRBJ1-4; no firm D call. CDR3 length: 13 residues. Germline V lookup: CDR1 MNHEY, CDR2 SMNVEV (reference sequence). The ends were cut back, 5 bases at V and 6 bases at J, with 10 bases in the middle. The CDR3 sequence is CASSRLEDEKLFF. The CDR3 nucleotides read TGTGCCAGCAGTCGCCTCGAGGATGAAAAACTGTTTTTT.

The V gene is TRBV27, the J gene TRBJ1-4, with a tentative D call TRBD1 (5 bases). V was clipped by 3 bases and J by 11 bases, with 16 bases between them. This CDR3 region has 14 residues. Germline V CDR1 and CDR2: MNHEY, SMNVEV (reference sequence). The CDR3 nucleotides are TGTGCCAGCAGTTTCCGATATGACAGCTGGAAACTGTTTTTT. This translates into CASSFRYDSWKLFF.

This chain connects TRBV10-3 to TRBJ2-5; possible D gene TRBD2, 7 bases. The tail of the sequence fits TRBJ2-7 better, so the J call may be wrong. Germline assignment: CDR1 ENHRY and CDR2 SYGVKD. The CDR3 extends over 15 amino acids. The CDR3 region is CAISEGGAVPHEQYF. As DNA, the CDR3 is TGTGCCATCAGTGAAGGGGGGGCTGTTCCCCACGAGCAGTACTTC.

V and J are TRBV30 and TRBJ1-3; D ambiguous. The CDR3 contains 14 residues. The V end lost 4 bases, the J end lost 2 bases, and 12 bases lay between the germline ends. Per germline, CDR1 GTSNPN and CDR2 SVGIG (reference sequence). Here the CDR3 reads CAWKPQSAGNTIYF. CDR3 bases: TGTGCCTGGAAGCCTCAATCGGCTGGAAACACCATATATTTT.

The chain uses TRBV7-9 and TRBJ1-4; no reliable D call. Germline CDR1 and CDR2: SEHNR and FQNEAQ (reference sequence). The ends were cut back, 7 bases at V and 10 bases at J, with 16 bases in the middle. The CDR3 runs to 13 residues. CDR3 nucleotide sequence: TGTGCCAGCACCCAAGCAGCGAGTGGAAAACTGTTTTTT. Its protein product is CASTQAASGKLFF.

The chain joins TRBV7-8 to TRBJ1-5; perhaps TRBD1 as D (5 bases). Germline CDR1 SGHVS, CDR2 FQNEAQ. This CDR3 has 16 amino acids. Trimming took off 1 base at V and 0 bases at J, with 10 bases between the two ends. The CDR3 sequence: CASSLGTSYSNQPQHF. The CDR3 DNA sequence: TGTGCCAGCAGCTTAGGGACATCCTATAGCAATCAGCCCCAGCATTTT.

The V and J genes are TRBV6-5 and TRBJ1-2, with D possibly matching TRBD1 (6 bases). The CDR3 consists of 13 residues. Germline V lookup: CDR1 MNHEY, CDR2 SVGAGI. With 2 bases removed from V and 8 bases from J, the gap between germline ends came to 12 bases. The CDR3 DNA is TGTGCCAGCAGTTACACCAACGGACAGGGCTACACCTTC. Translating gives CASSYTNGQGYTF.

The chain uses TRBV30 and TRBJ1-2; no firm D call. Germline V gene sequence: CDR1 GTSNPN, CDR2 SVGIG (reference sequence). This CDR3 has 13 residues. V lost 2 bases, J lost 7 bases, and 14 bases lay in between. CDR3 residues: CAWSNTDLFGYTF. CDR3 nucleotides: TGTGCCTGGAGTAATACAGATTTGTTTGGCTACACCTTC.

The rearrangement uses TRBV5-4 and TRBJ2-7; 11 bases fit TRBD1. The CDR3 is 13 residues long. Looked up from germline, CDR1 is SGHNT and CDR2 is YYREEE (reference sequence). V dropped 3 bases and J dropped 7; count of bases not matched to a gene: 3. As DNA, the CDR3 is TGTGCCAGCAGCTGGACAGGGGGCTGGGAGCAGTACTTC. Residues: CASSWTGGWEQYF.

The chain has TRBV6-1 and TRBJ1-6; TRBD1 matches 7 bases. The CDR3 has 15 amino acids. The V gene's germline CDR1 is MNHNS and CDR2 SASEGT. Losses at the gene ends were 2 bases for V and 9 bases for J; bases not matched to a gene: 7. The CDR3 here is CASSEQEGASSPLHF. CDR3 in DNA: TGTGCCAGCAGTGAACAGGAGGGGGCGAGTTCACCCCTCCACTTT.

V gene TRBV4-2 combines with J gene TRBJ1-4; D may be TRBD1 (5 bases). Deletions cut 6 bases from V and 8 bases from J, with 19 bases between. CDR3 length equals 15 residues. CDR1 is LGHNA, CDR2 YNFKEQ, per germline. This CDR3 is CASRYSGGAGEKLFF. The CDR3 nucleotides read TGTGCCAGCAGATATTCCGGGGGAGCGGGAGAAAAACTGTTTTTT.

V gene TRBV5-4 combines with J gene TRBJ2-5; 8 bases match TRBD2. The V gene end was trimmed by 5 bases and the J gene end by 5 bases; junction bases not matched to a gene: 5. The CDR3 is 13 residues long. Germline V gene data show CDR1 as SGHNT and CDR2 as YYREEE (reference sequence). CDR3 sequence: CASRQGGGETQYF. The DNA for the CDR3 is TGTGCCAGCAGGCAGGGCGGGGGGGAGACCCAGTACTTC.